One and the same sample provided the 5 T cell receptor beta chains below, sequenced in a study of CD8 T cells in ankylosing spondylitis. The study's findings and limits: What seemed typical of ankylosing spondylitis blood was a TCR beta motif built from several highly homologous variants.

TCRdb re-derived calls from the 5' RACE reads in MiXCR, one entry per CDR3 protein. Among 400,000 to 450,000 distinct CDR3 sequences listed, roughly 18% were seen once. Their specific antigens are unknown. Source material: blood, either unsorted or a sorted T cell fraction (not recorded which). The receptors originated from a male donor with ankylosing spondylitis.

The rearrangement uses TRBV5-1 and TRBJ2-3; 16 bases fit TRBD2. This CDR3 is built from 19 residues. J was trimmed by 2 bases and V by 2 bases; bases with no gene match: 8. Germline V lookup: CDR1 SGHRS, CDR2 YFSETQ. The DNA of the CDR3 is TGCGCCAGCAGCTTAACGGGACTAGCGGGGGGGCGTGTCACAGATACGCAGTATTTT. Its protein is CASSLTGLAGGRVTDTQYF.

The chain's CDR3 is CASSLGDTLSYEQYF. CDR3 bases: TGCGCCAGCAGCTTGGGGGACACCCTCTCCTACGAGCAGTACTTC. The V and J genes are TRBV5-1 and TRBJ2-7; tentative D call: TRBD1 (6 bases). The CDR3 extends over 15 amino acids. The V end lost 0 bases, the J end lost 0 bases, and 10 bases lay between the germline ends. Germline values: CDR1 SGHRS, CDR2 YFSETQ.

This chain's CDR3 is CASSQRGTSGGGLVDTQYF. The CDR3 DNA sequence: TGTGCCAGCAGCCAGCGGGGGACTAGCGGGGGCGGCCTTGTAGATACGCAGTATTTT. The chain carries TRBV3-1 and TRBJ2-3, with 14 bases that match TRBD2. J gave up 5 bases and V 3 bases, and 13 bases lay outside the gene matches. This CDR3 spans 19 amino acids. Germline assignment: CDR1 LGHDT and CDR2 YNNKEL (reference sequence).

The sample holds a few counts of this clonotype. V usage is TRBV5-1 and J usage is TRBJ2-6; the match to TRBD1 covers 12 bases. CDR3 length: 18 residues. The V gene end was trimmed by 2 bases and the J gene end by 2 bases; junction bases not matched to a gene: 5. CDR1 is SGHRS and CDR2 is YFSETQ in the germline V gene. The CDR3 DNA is TGCGCCAGCAGCTTCCCCGGGACAGGGGGCCCTGGGGCCAACGTCCTGACTTTC. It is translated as CASSFPGTGGPGANVLTF. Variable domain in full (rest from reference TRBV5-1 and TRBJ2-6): KAGVTQTPRYLIKTRGQQVTLSCSPISGHRSVSWYQQTPGQGLQFLFEYFSETQRNKGNFPGRFSGRQFSNSRSEMNVSTLELGDSALYLCASSFPGTGGPGANVLTFGAGSRLTVL.

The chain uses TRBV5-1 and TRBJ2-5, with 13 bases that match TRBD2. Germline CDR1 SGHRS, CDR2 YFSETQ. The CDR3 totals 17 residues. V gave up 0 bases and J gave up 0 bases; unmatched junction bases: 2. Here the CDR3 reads CASSLGGTSGNQETQYF. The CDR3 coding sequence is TGCGCCAGCAGCTTGGGGGGGACTAGCGGGAACCAAGAGACCCAGTACTTC.